The next 18 T cell receptor beta chains were all read from a single sample in a study of blood T cells in healthy people across ages. The authors ran a second PCR of 7 to 11 cycles using a sample-barcoded 5' primer and a J-beta primer mix. TCRdb called the 5' RACE reads again in MiXCR, with one record for every CDR3 protein. Of more than 900,000 distinct CDR3 sequences listed, roughly a quarter are singletons. A further study also used this sample, focusing on T cells of mothers and their children.

Sequenced: blood. The receptors here all came from a girl aged 2 to 10 in good health.

The CDR3 nucleotides are TGTGCCAGCGGGCGAACGGGATTAGACAATGAGCAGTTCTTC. Amino acid sequence: CASGRTGLDNEQFF. The gene calls are TRBV11-3 and TRBJ2-1, with D possibly being TRBD2 (5 bases). The CDR3 is 14 residues long. V gave up 8 bases and J gave up 5 bases, with 16 bases separating them. The V gene's germline CDR1 is SGHNT and CDR2 YENEEA.

The rearrangement links TRBV7-9 to TRBJ1-1; possibly TRBD1 for D (5 bases). Germline loops: CDR1 SEHNR, CDR2 FQNEAQ (reference sequence). Trimming took 5 bases from V and 4 from J, leaving 20 bases between them. The CDR3 contains 16 residues. CDR3 loop: CASSPTGTLFSTEAFF. The DNA of the CDR3 is TGTGCCAGCAGCCCTACCGGGACCTTATTCAGCACTGAAGCTTTCTTT.

A few counts support this clonotype. A junction end diverges from the germline sequence, so it may reflect a read error. The chain uses TRBV4-1 and TRBJ1-6; TRBD1 aligns across 8 bases. Germline values: CDR1 MGHRA, CDR2 YSYEKL. CDR3 size: 17 residues. DNA of the CDR3: TGCGCCAGCAGTCAAGACTGGACAGGGTCGAGTAATTCACCCCTCCACTTT. This gives the protein CASSQDWTGSSNSPLHF.

This clonotype appeared a few times. The chain recombines TRBV7-9 with TRBJ1-4; 7 positions match TRBD1. V trimming: 4 bases; J trimming: 3 bases; junction bases outside the gene matches: 8. The CDR3 sequence is 16 residues long. Per the germline V gene, CDR1 is SEHNR and CDR2 is FQNEAQ (reference sequence). DNA for the CDR3: TGTGCCAGCAGCTCTCCGGGGGACAGTCCTAATGAAAAACTGTTTTTT. Protein product: CASSSPGDSPNEKLFF.

This clonotype was picked up a small number of times. This chain joins TRBV6-5 and TRBJ1-2; D unresolved. The CDR3 contains 12 residues. Trimming pared 5 bases from V and 4 bases from J, leaving 8 bases between. CDR1 is MNHEY, CDR2 SVGAGI, per germline. In DNA form, the CDR3 reads TGTGCCAGCAGTACGGAGAGCTATGGCTACACCTTC. Translating gives CASSTESYGYTF.

V usage is TRBV7-9 and J usage is TRBJ2-5; D is perhaps TRBD2 (6 bases). CDR1 SEHNR and CDR2 FQNEAQ come from the germline V gene (reference sequence). Trimming cost V 7 bases and J 2 bases, with 20 bases left between them. The CDR3 totals 16 residues. The CDR3 region is CASIHSGTRGQETQYF. The CDR3 region has the DNA TGTGCCAGCATCCACAGTGGCACCCGGGGGCAAGAGACCCAGTACTTC.

The V call is TRBV12-5, the J call TRBJ2-5; TRBD1 is a possible D gene (6 bases). Trimming took off 1 base at V and 3 bases at J, with 12 bases between the two ends. The CDR3 loop spans 15 amino acids. Germline V gives CDR1 LGHNT, CDR2 FRNRAP. CDR3 sequence reads: CASGLGDMAEETQYF. The CDR3 DNA sequence: TGTGCTAGTGGTTTGGGGGACATGGCCGAAGAGACCCAGTACTTC.

The V gene is TRBV28, the J gene TRBJ1-1, with 9 nucleotides matching TRBD1. The ends lost 8 bases at V and 4 bases at J; junction bases unmatched: 20. The CDR3 sequence is 18 residues long. In germline, CDR1 is MDHEN, CDR2 SYDVKM. In DNA form, the CDR3 reads TGTGCCAGCCTTGGGACCCACCGGGACAGGGAACCTTTCACTGAAGCTTTCTTT. Protein product: CASLGTHRDREPFTEAFF. The whole variable domain, remainder taken from reference TRBV28 and TRBJ1-1, is DVKVTQSSRYLVKRTGEKVFLECVQDMDHENMFWYRQDPGLGLRLIYFSYDVKMKEKGDIPEGYSVSREKKERFSLILESASTNQTSMYLCASLGTHRDREPFTEAFFGQGTRLTVV.

V and J are TRBV9 and TRBJ2-3, with TRBD1 as a possible D gene (6 bases). Germline CDR1 is SGDLS and CDR2 is YYNGEE. Trimming took 3 bases from V and 0 from J, leaving 14 bases between them. The CDR3 runs 16 residues. As DNA, the CDR3 is TGTGCCAGCAGCGCGAACAGGGTCACTAGCACAGATACGCAGTATTTT. The encoded protein is CASSANRVTSTDTQYF.

This clonotype was detected a few times. V usage is TRBV11-2 and J usage is TRBJ2-7; tentatively, D is TRBD1 or TRBD2 (5 bases each). Deletions cut 2 bases from V and 3 bases from J, with 11 bases between. The germline CDR1 and CDR2 sequences are SGHAT and FQNNGV. This CDR3 is 14 amino acids long. Written as DNA, the CDR3 is TGTGCCAGCAGCTTAACAGAGGGGATCTACGAGCAGTACTTC. As protein: CASSLTEGIYEQYF.

This clonotype has a count of ten or more. The chain carries TRBV27 and TRBJ2-5; 8 bases are a match to TRBD2. The assigned J gene may be wrong: the sequence end matches TRBJ2-1 better. This CDR3 has 14 amino acids. Germline loops: CDR1 MNHEY, CDR2 SMNVEV (reference sequence). The CDR3 region has the DNA TGTGCCAGCAGTTGGGGGACTAGTAGGAATGAGCAGTTCTTC. It specifies CASSWGTSRNEQFF.

This clonotype has more than one count but fewer than ten. V is TRBV12-3 or TRBV12-4 and J is TRBJ1-4, with TRBD1 as a possible D gene (6 bases). V was shortened by 5 bases and J by 8 bases, with 18 bases between the two germline ends. This CDR3 has 15 amino acids. Here the CDR3 DNA reads TGTGCCAGCAGTCCAGCAGGGGTTTGGGCGGAAAAACTGTTTTTT. It specifies CASSPAGVWAEKLFF.

The chain carries TRBV28 and TRBJ1-3; D gene unclear. This CDR3 has 14 amino acids. Trimming pared 6 bases from V and 0 bases from J, leaving 9 bases between. From germline, CDR1 is MDHEN and CDR2 SYDVKM. The CDR3 nucleotides read TGTGCCAGCAGCCCGGCAGGCTCTGGAAACACCATATATTTT. This codes for CASSPAGSGNTIYF.

V and J are TRBV20-1 and TRBJ1-5, with D possibly matching TRBD1 (5 bases). Germline V gene lookup returns CDR1 DFQATT and CDR2 SNEGSKA (reference sequence). V lost 3 bases and J lost 5, with 11 bases in between. The length of the CDR3 is 13 residues. The chain's CDR3 is CSASSEGDQPQHF. CDR3 nucleotides: TGCAGTGCTAGTTCTGAAGGGGATCAGCCCCAGCATTTT.

This clonotype was seen a few times. V usage is TRBV15 and J usage is TRBJ2-5; no clear D. Per germline, CDR1 LNHNV and CDR2 YYDKDF (reference sequence). CDR3 length equals 14 residues. V shed 1 base and J shed 3 bases, with 9 bases lying between them. In DNA form, the CDR3 reads TGTGCCACCAGCAGAGGGGCAGATAAAGAGACCCAGTACTTC. Its protein is CATSRGADKETQYF.

The rearrangement joins TRBV6-1 to TRBJ2-7, with 7 nucleotides matching TRBD2. The DNA end is more similar to TRBJ2-6, so the J call may be wrong. The CDR3 loop spans 15 amino acids. From germline, CDR1 is MNHNS and CDR2 SASEGT. The CDR3 protein is CASSEAGGGANVLTF. As DNA, the CDR3 is TGTGCCAGCAGTGAAGCGGGAGGGGGGGCCAACGTCCTGACTTTC.

The chain is built from TRBV4-2 and TRBJ2-3; possibly TRBD2 for D (6 bases). V was shortened by 0 bases and J by 1 base, with 17 bases between the two germline ends. This CDR3 region has 18 residues. Germline V gene sequence: CDR1 LGHNA, CDR2 YNFKEQ. The CDR3 region has the DNA TGTGCCAGCAGCCAAGATGCGGCGGGAAGTTTCGGCACAGATACGCAGTATTTT. This encodes CASSQDAAGSFGTDTQYF.

V gene TRBV18 combines with J gene TRBJ1-4; no reliable D call. This CDR3 has 16 residues. V dropped 3 bases and J dropped 0 bases, with 11 bases sitting between them. The germline V gene has CDR1 KGHSH and CDR2 LQKENI. The CDR3 DNA follows: TGTGCCAGCTCACCCGTCATGTCCCCAACTAATGAAAAACTGTTTTTT. Its translation is CASSPVMSPTNEKLFF. Using reference TRBV18 and TRBJ1-4 for the parts outside the CDR3, the full variable domain is NAGVMQNPRHLVRRRGQEARLRCSPMKGHSHVYWYRQLPEEGLKFMVYLQKENIIDESGMPKERFSAEFPKEGPSILRIQQVVRGDSAAYFCASSPVMSPTNEKLFFGSGTQLSVL.